These 7 T cell receptor beta chains were sequenced from one sample in a study of shared clonotypes between healthy human individuals. Only in-frame clones appear in the TCRdb table, and some are missing; sequencing was by immunoSEQ multiplex PCR. The sample has about 2 million clones, over 85% seen once. Sequencing input: naive CD4+ T cells sorted from blood. Noted subset: CD45RA+ positively selected. Receptors originate from a young man in good health.

A single count supports this clone. The rearrangement uses TRBV27 and TRBJ1-4; no firm D call. The CDR3 is made up of 13 amino acids. The germline gives CDR1 MNHEY, CDR2 SMNVEV (reference sequence). V lost 3 bases, J lost 8 bases, and 10 bases lay in between. The CDR3 DNA reads TGTGCCAGCAGTTTTAGGTTTCGGGAAAAACTGTTTTTT. It codes for CASSFRFREKLFF.

CDR3 residues: CASSGGSNTEAFF. The CDR3, as DNA: TGTGCCAGCAGCGGAGGGTCGAACACTGAAGCTTTCTTT. This rearrangement joins TRBV11-3 to TRBJ1-1; D gene ambiguous. Germline lookup yields CDR1 SGHNT and CDR2 YENEEA. The CDR3 sequence is 13 residues long. V was cut by 5 bases and J by 1 base, with 8 bases left in between.

The chain employs TRBV29-1 and TRBJ2-3; possible D gene TRBD2, 6 bases. V shed 2 bases and J shed 5 bases, with 8 bases lying between them. CDR3 length: 12 residues. Germline CDR1 reads SQVTM; CDR2 reads ANQGSEA. CDR3: CSVETGRDTQYF. The CDR3 DNA sequence: TGCAGCGTTGAAACCGGGAGAGATACGCAGTATTTT.

As concerns this clone: The same CDR3 can be traced to other DNA sequences in this sample. The rearrangement joins TRBV5-4 to TRBJ2-3, with D hard to call. The CDR3 loop spans 13 amino acids. Between the trimmed V and J ends, which lost 1 base and 0 bases, there was a span of 3 bases. The germline V gene has CDR1 SGHNT and CDR2 YYREEE (reference sequence). The CDR3 protein is CASSLSSTDTQYF. The DNA of the CDR3 is TGTGCCAGCAGCTTGAGTAGCACAGATACGCAGTATTTT.

The genes are TRBV9 and TRBJ1-4; 7 positions match TRBD1. J lost 4 bases, V lost 4 bases, and 4 bases had no gene match. In germline, CDR1 is SGDLS, CDR2 YYNGEE. CDR3 length: 14 residues. CDR3 in DNA: TGTGCCAGCAGCCTAGGACAGGTTAATGAAAAACTGTTTTTT. Its translation is CASSLGQVNEKLFF. The whole variable domain, filled in from reference TRBV9 and TRBJ1-4, reads DSGVTQTPKHLITATGQRVTLRCSPRSGDLSVYWYQQSLDQGLQFLIQYYNGEERAKGNILERFSAQQFPDLHSELNLSSLELGDSALYFCASSLGQVNEKLFFGSGTQLSVL.

CDR3 protein: CASTPTALNTEAFF. DNA for the CDR3: TGTGCCAGCACCCCGACAGCTCTGAACACTGAAGCTTTCTTT. The chain carries TRBV28 and TRBJ1-1, with D possibly TRBD1 on 5 matching bases. The germline CDR1 and CDR2 sequences are MDHEN and SYDVKM. V lost 7 bases and J 0 bases, leaving 12 bases between the germline ends. CDR3 length: 14 amino acids.

The chain recombines TRBV7-8 with TRBJ1-5; 9 bases map to TRBD1. The ends lost 2 bases at V and 7 bases at J; junction bases unmatched: 9. Germline V gene sequence: CDR1 SGHVS, CDR2 FQNEAQ. The CDR3 contains 16 residues. CDR3 protein: CASSLITGGAGQPQHF. As DNA, the CDR3 is TGTGCCAGCAGCTTAATAACAGGGGGCGCGGGCCAGCCCCAGCATTTT.